The 2 T cell receptor beta chains below all came from one sample that was sequenced in a study of beta chain features in type 1 diabetes. Study findings and constraints: Researchers report that Type 1 diabetes patients had moderately but significantly shorter TCRB CDR3s across all four CD4+ subsets.

Reverse transcribing all isolated RNA meant expressed TCRB transcripts were sequenced. Repertoires were generated with immunoSEQ multiplex PCR, while TCRdb's copy carries only in-frame clones and drops some. The table lists about 170,000 clones, 7.8% of them singletons. No antigen has been identified for these receptors. The sample taken for sequencing was central memory CD4+ T cells from blood. All receptors derive from a woman aged 40 to 50 with type 1 diabetes.

This sequence joins TRBV28 and TRBJ1-1; tentative D call: TRBD1 (5 bases). This CDR3 has 13 residues. With 4 bases removed from V and 5 bases from J, the gap between germline ends came to 11 bases. Germline CDR1 MDHEN, CDR2 SYDVKM. CDR3 sequence (DNA): TGTGCCAGCAGTTCGGGGGAGGGAACTGAAGCTTTCTTT. It encodes CASSSGEGTEAFF.

This clone appeared a few times. The chain carries TRBV5-1 and TRBJ1-5; TRBD1 matches at 8 bases. V trimming: 4 bases; J trimming: 7 bases; junction bases outside the gene matches: 10. Germline V lookup: CDR1 SGHRS, CDR2 YFSETQ. The CDR3 covers 15 residues. In DNA form, the CDR3 reads TGCGCCAGCAGCCCCGGACAGGGCGAACTACAGCCCCAGCATTTT. It specifies CASSPGQGELQPQHF.